Below, 9 T cell receptor beta chains from the same sample are listed, as sequenced in a study of T cell clonotyping in hematopoietic cell transplantation. The time point: recipient sample about 28 days before transplant, after cytoreduction. Data came from immunoSEQ multiplex PCR; TCRdb stores just in-frame clones and leaves some out. The table has approximately 11,000 clones, roughly 90% seen once. This sample comprised peripheral blood mononuclear cells, obtained before stem cell transplant. These receptors originate from a woman between 40 and 50 years old with acute myeloid leukemia. Some clones in this sample may be carry-over from other donors' samples.

The chain recombines TRBV27 with TRBJ1-1; D perhaps matches TRBD1 (5 bases). The CDR3 runs 17 residues. Germline assignment: CDR1 MNHEY and CDR2 SMNVEV (reference sequence). Trimming took 3 bases from V and 1 from J, leaving 18 bases between them. CDR3 region: CASSFSGGYGGNTEAFF. CDR3 coding DNA: TGTGCCAGCAGTTTTTCGGGAGGTTACGGGGGGAACACTGAAGCTTTCTTT.

The chain employs TRBV18 and TRBJ2-7; D call uncertain. Germline V gene sequence: CDR1 KGHSH, CDR2 LQKENI. Trimming stripped 3 bases from V and 6 bases from J, with 9 bases between. The CDR3 length is 12 residues. CDR3 loop: CASSPEMVEQYF. The CDR3 DNA is TGTGCCAGCTCACCCGAAATGGTCGAGCAGTACTTC. Variable domain in full (rest from reference TRBV18 and TRBJ2-7): NAGVMQNPRHLVRRRGQEARLRCSPMKGHSHVYWYRQLPEEGLKFMVYLQKENIIDESGMPKERFSAEFPKEGPSILRIQQVVRGDSAAYFCASSPEMVEQYFGPGTRLTVT.

The V call is TRBV19, the J call TRBJ2-7, with TRBD1 matching 7 bases. J was trimmed by 1 base and V by 1 base; bases with no gene match: 13. The CDR3 runs to 18 residues. Germline V gene data show CDR1 as LNHDA and CDR2 as SQIVND (reference sequence). CDR3 sequence reads: CASSIARIGTAQSYEQYF. CDR3 in DNA: TGTGCCAGTAGTATAGCCCGCATAGGGACAGCCCAATCCTACGAGCAGTACTTC.

This chain joins TRBV27 and TRBJ2-1; perhaps D is TRBD1 or TRBD2 (6 bases each). Germline CDR1 is MNHEY and CDR2 is SMNVEV (reference sequence). This CDR3 contains 15 residues. V was cut by 5 bases and J by 2 bases, with 13 bases left in between. The CDR3 region is CASSPAGGTYNEQFF. In nucleotides, the CDR3 is TGTGCCAGCAGTCCCGCCGGGGGCACCTACAATGAGCAGTTCTTC.

V is TRBV2 and J is TRBJ1-6, with D possibly matching TRBD1 (5 bases). There are 13 residues in the CDR3. V lost 6 bases and J 3 bases, leaving 6 bases between the germline ends. Germline values: CDR1 SNHLY, CDR2 FYNNEI. CDR3 nucleotides: TGTGCCAGCAGGGGGGACTATAATTCACCCCTCCACTTT. Its translation: CASRGDYNSPLHF.

The V and J genes are TRBV29-1 and TRBJ1-5; D call uncertain. Trimming took 7 bases from V and 1 from J, leaving 8 bases between them. Germline V lookup: CDR1 SQVTM, CDR2 ANQGSEA. CDR3 size: 12 residues. CDR3 region: CSAGSSNQPQHF. The CDR3 bases are TGCAGCGCCGGGTCCAGCAATCAGCCCCAGCATTTT.

The chain links TRBV15 to TRBJ1-1; D not resolved. This CDR3 is built from 15 residues. Trimming pared 1 base from V and 1 base from J, leaving 10 bases between. CDR1 LNHNV and CDR2 YYDKDF come from the germline V gene (reference sequence). As DNA, the CDR3 is TGTGCCACCAGCAGAGTCTTAGGTCAGAACACTGAAGCTTTCTTT. It specifies CATSRVLGQNTEAFF.

The rearrangement links TRBV7-2 to TRBJ2-1; D is possibly TRBD2 (7 bases). The CDR3 runs to 14 residues. Germline assignment: CDR1 SGHTA and CDR2 FQGNSA. Trimming stripped 6 bases from V and 7 bases from J, with 16 bases between. DNA for the CDR3: TGTGCCAGCAGTGGGGGGGCCTTGCGGAATGAGCAGTTCTTC. It codes for CASSGGALRNEQFF.

The chain employs TRBV27 and TRBJ2-3; 11 positions match TRBD2. J gave up 0 bases and V 0 bases, and 5 bases lay outside the gene matches. CDR3 length: 18 residues. Per the germline V gene, CDR1 is MNHEY and CDR2 is SMNVEV (reference sequence). CDR3 residues: CASSLSLAGGSSTDTQYF. The DNA for the CDR3 is TGTGCCAGCAGTTTATCTCTAGCGGGAGGATCTAGCACAGATACGCAGTATTTT.